Reported below is one T cell receptor beta chain. Antigen unknown. CDR3 length equals 12 residues. The germline V and J ends were trimmed by 5 bases and 2 bases, with 7 bases remaining between them. The germline V gene encodes CDR1 MDHEN and CDR2 SYDVKM. The data were obtained in a study of cytomegalovirus exposure and HLA in healthy donors. Broader study findings: For most TCR beta V segments, an earlier analysis put the productive rate at about 87% or about 30% of the time. 150 to 200 TCR beta chains were listed as cytomegalovirus-associated. In a later analysis, across HLA loci, associated TCR counts were highest for DRB1, lowest for HLA-C. Analysis performed later found 16,000 or so TCR beta sequences associated with HLA alleles at 0.05 false discovery rate.

The PCR made use of 60 Vbeta and 13 Jbeta primers. Measured with immunoSEQ multiplex PCR; TCRdb has only the in-frame clones, and not every one. The ten most abundant clones cover approximately 1.6% of a sample with 100,000 to 150,000 clones. The chain links TRBV28 to TRBJ2-7; unclear D gene. This clonotype was obtained from a woman aged 40 to 50 in good health and CMV-seropositive. The sequencing sample was made of PBMCs. CDR3 protein: CASSIAPYEQYF. DNA of the CDR3: TGTGCCAGCAGTATAGCCCCCTACGAGCAGTACTTC.